The next 2 T cell receptor beta chains were all read from a single sample in a study of a mutant IDH1 vaccine in newly diagnosed glioma. Their antigens remain unidentified. Method: immunoSEQ multiplex PCR; TCRdb's copy keeps in-frame clones and lacks some. The table records approximately 66,000 clones, less than 90% of them present only once. Stated time point: week 35, safety follow-up. Vaccination used 300 ug of mutant IDH1 20-mer peptide per dose, with topical imiquimod. The sequencing here drew on PBMCs, taken from a glioma patient whose treatment included an IDH1 peptide vaccine. Receptors were obtained from a young man with glioma.

The chain links TRBV6-5 to TRBJ1-6, with D perhaps matching TRBD1 (6 bases). CDR1 and CDR2 from the germline V gene are MNHEY and SVGAGI. This CDR3 is 15 amino acids long. Deletions cut 5 bases from V and 3 bases from J, with 11 bases between. In DNA form, the CDR3 reads TGTGCCAGCAGTACGACAGGAGACTATAATTCACCCCTCCACTTT. It codes for CASSTTGDYNSPLHF.

A remark on this clone: Distinct nucleotide sequences in the sample also encode this CDR3. The J gene is TRBJ1-1, the V gene TRBV6-6, with TRBD1 matching 11 bases. The V segment lost 0 bases and the J segment 5 bases; nucleotides outside the gene matches: 2. The germline gives CDR1 MNHNY, CDR2 SVGAGI (reference sequence). This CDR3 contains 15 residues. The CDR3 DNA sequence: TGTGCCAGCAGTTACTCCGGACAGGGGGCTACTGAAGCTTTCTTT. Translating gives CASSYSGQGATEAFF.